This is a list of T cell receptor beta chains from one sample in a study of neurological immune-mediated disorders. A single record per CDR3 protein comes from TCRdb applying MiXCR to the 5' RACE reads. The table shows tens of thousands of distinct CDR3 sequences, with roughly 10% occurring only once. Sample: PBMCs. All receptors come from a male donor with HTLV-1-associated myelopathy (HAM/TSP). The CDR3 runs from the conserved cysteine through the conserved F or W. The D gene is left open where the match is weak. Part of the rows lack a size; the others show once, few, many or a class for expanded clones.

j_call clone_size v_call d_call cdr3_length cdr3_aa cdr3_nt
TRBJ2-7 NA TRBV5-1 NA 13 CASSLAGVYEQYF TGCGCCAGCAGTTTGGCCGGGGTCTACGAGCAGTACTTC
TRBJ2-3 many TRBV2 TRBD1 14 CASRGTGLPDTQYF TGTGCCAGCAGGGGGACAGGGCTTCCAGATACGCAGTATTTT
TRBJ1-5 many TRBV28 NA 13 CASSPGGGQPQHF TGTGCCAGCAGTCCGGGTGGGGGGCAGCCCCAGCATTTT
TRBJ1-1 many TRBV9 NA 16 CASSVGAEALHTEAFF TGTGCCAGCAGCGTAGGGGCGGAAGCCCTTCACACTGAAGCTTTCTTT
TRBJ2-5 many TRBV7-2 NA 13 CASSLEGVETQYF TGTGCCAGCAGCTTAGAAGGGGTAGAGACCCAGTACTTC
TRBJ2-7 many TRBV11-3 NA 14 CASSFFSRSYEQYF TGTGCCAGCAGCTTCTTTTCTAGGTCTTACGAGCAGTACTTC
TRBJ2-1 many TRBV7-2 NA 12 CASSSTGNEQFF TGTGCCAGCAGCTCGACAGGAAATGAGCAGTTCTTC
TRBJ2-7 many TRBV9 TRBD1 13 CASSATGSSEQYF TGTGCCAGCAGCGCGACAGGGTCTTCCGAGCAGTACTTC
TRBJ1-4 many TRBV20-1 TRBD1 14 CSARAGQGGEKLFF TGCAGTGCTAGAGCTGGACAGGGCGGTGAAAAACTGTTTTTT
TRBJ1-5 many TRBV10-3 NA 13 CAISGGEGQPQHF TGTGCCATCAGTGGAGGGGAGGGTCAGCCCCAGCATTTT
TRBJ1-5 many TRBV6-2/TRBV6-3 NA 14 CASSSRDSNQPQHF TGTGCCAGCAGTTCCCGGGACAGCAATCAGCCCCAGCATTTT
TRBJ2-1 NA TRBV29-1 TRBD2 13 CSVVRTSGNEQFF TGCAGCGTTGTGAGGACTAGCGGGAATGAGCAGTTCTTC
TRBJ1-2 many TRBV5-1 NA 13 CASSLVLNYGYTF TGCGCCAGCAGCTTGGTCCTAAACTATGGCTACACCTTC
TRBJ1-1 many TRBV20-1 NA 14 CSATGYGRGTEAFF TGCAGTGCTACCGGATACGGGAGGGGCACTGAAGCTTTCTTT
TRBJ2-3 many TRBV28 NA 12 CASSGGTDTQYF TGTGCCAGCAGTGGGGGCACAGATACGCAGTATTTT
TRBJ2-5 few TRBV5-1 NA 15 CASSLMGTRQETQYF TGCGCCAGCAGCTTGATGGGGACCCGCCAAGAGACCCAGTACTTC
TRBJ2-7 NA TRBV6-5 NA 14 CASVGEHPTYEQYF TGTGCCAGCGTAGGGGAACACCCTACCTACGAGCAGTACTTC
TRBJ1-3 many TRBV29-1 NA 12 CSALTDGNTIYF TGCAGCGCACTTACTGATGGAAACACCATATATTTT
TRBJ2-7 many TRBV28 NA 18 CASSFRIIGPSYSYEQYF TGTGCCAGCAGTTTTAGGATTATAGGACCGTCTTACTCCTACGAGCAGTACTTC
TRBJ2-3 many TRBV20-1 TRBD2 15 CSARDRRGGTDTQYF TGCAGTGCTAGAGATCGTCGGGGGGGTACAGATACGCAGTATTTT
TRBJ2-7 many TRBV6-5 NA 13 CASSYRGGYEQYF TGTGCCAGCAGTTACAGGGGTGGGTACGAGCAGTACTTC
TRBJ2-3 many TRBV5-1 NA 15 CASSTGSGLPDTQYF TGCGCCAGCAGCACCGGATCGGGACTCCCAGATACGCAGTATTTT
TRBJ1-5 many TRBV5-1 NA 15 CASSLLGFSNQPQHF TGCGCCAGCAGCTTGTTAGGGTTCAGCAATCAGCCCCAGCATTTT
TRBJ2-1 many TRBV7-2 NA 14 CASSLLSGYNEQFF TGTGCCAGCAGCTTATTGAGCGGCTACAATGAGCAGTTCTTC
TRBJ2-1 many TRBV4-3 NA 16 CASSQDIQGGYNEQFF TGCGCCAGCAGCCAAGATATCCAGGGTGGGTACAATGAGCAGTTCTTC
TRBJ1-2 many TRBV7-8 NA 15 CASSLVRLGRYGYTF TGTGCCAGCAGCTTAGTGAGGTTGGGCAGATACGGCTACACCTTC
TRBJ1-6 many TRBV7-2 NA 14 CASSQSTGPTTLHF TGTGCCAGCAGCCAATCTACGGGCCCTACCACCCTCCACTTT
TRBJ2-6 NA TRBV7-6 NA 15 CASSAQWSGANVLTF TGTGCCAGCAGCGCACAGTGGTCCGGGGCCAACGTCCTGACTTTC
TRBJ1-6 few TRBV2 NA 13 CASSPESLPHLHF TGTGCCAGCAGTCCAGAGAGCCTCCCCCACCTCCACTTT
TRBJ1-5 NA TRBV18 TRBD1 14 CASSLGTGDQPQHF TGTGCCAGCTCCCTAGGGACAGGGGATCAGCCCCAGCATTTT
TRBJ2-3 many TRBV5-1 NA 12 CASRYGTDTQYF TGCGCCAGCAGATACGGCACAGATACGCAGTATTTT
TRBJ1-2 many TRBV28 NA 13 CASSFLGERGYTF TGTGCCAGCAGCTTCCTAGGGGAGCGTGGCTACACCTTC
TRBJ2-2 many TRBV5-1 NA 17 CASSLGPEGANTGELFF TGCGCCAGCAGCTTGGGACCGGAGGGGGCGAACACCGGGGAGCTGTTTTTT
TRBJ2-7 many TRBV20-1 TRBD1 15 CSARAPGQGPYEQYF TGCAGTGCTAGGGCTCCGGGACAGGGGCCCTACGAGCAGTACTTC
TRBJ2-5 many TRBV20-1 TRBD1 14 CSAKETGGRETQYF TGCAGTGCTAAGGAGACAGGGGGGCGGGAGACCCAGTACTTC
TRBJ2-5 many TRBV2 NA 13 CASSDLGGETQYF TGTGCCAGCAGTGACCTTGGTGGGGAGACCCAGTACTTC
TRBJ1-2 many TRBV20-1 TRBD1 13 CSALLTGSKGYTF TGCAGTGCTCTTTTGACAGGGTCGAAGGGCTACACCTTC
TRBJ2-1 many TRBV30 NA 13 CAWSIGMDNEQFF TGTGCCTGGAGTATAGGGATGGACAATGAGCAGTTCTTC
TRBJ2-5 many TRBV29-1 NA 13 CSYLDTSQETQYF TGCAGCTATCTAGATACGTCCCAAGAGACCCAGTACTTC
TRBJ1-6 many TRBV27 NA 15 CATTRNWEINSPLHF TGTGCCACTACTAGAAATTGGGAAATAAATTCACCCCTCCACTTT
TRBJ1-1 few TRBV5-1 NA 14 CVSSLRGRDTEAFF TGCGTCAGCAGCTTGCGAGGGCGGGACACTGAAGCTTTCTTT
TRBJ1-1 many TRBV20-1 NA 14 CSASSPGDRTEAFF TGCAGTGCTAGTTCGCCAGGGGATCGAACTGAAGCTTTCTTT
TRBJ2-7 many TRBV5-1 TRBD1 14 CASSLVGQGYEQYF TGCGCCAGCAGCTTGGTGGGACAGGGTTACGAGCAGTACTTC
TRBJ2-7 many TRBV14 NA 15 CASSQSGVPPYEQYF TGTGCCAGCAGCCAATCCGGGGTCCCCCCCTACGAGCAGTACTTC
TRBJ2-7 many TRBV20-1 TRBD2 17 CSARDWGSGGTSAEQYF TGCAGTGCTAGAGATTGGGGTAGCGGGGGGACGTCGGCCGAGCAGTACTTC
TRBJ2-7 many TRBV4-3 NA 14 CASSLRDTTDEQYF TGCGCCAGCAGCCTCCGGGACACCACCGACGAGCAGTACTTC
TRBJ1-3 many TRBV11-3 NA 14 CASSLVDSGNTIYF TGTGCCAGCAGCTTAGTAGACTCTGGAAACACCATATATTTT
TRBJ2-1 many TRBV7-2 NA 13 CASSLQGFNEQFF TGTGCCAGCAGCTTGCAGGGTTTTAATGAGCAGTTCTTC
TRBJ1-5 many TRBV6-6 NA 13 CASNENSNQPQHF TGTGCCAGCAACGAAAATAGCAATCAGCCCCAGCATTTT
TRBJ2-3 many TRBV10-3 TRBD1 16 CAISVRTGLSTDTQYF TGTGCCATCAGTGTTCGGACAGGTCTAAGCACAGATACGCAGTATTTT
TRBJ2-2 many TRBV6-2/TRBV6-3 TRBD1 11 CASTATGWLFF TGTGCCAGCACCGCGACAGGGTGGCTGTTTTTT
TRBJ1-2 many TRBV4-3 TRBD1 14 CASSQDGTDYGYTF TGCGCCAGCAGCCAAGACGGGACAGACTATGGCTACACCTTC
TRBJ2-7 many TRBV6-5 NA 18 CASSYSKTPDSTGYEQYF TGTGCCAGCAGTTACTCCAAGACTCCGGACAGTACGGGCTACGAGCAGTACTTC
TRBJ1-3 many TRBV20-1 NA 12 CSARGAGNTIYF TGCAGTGCTAGAGGGGCTGGAAACACCATATATTTT
TRBJ1-5 many TRBV4-1 NA 17 CASSQEITRPSNQPQHF TGCGCCAGCAGCCAAGAGATCACACGCCCTAGCAATCAGCCCCAGCATTTT
TRBJ1-1 many TRBV5-1 NA 15 CASSFAWGSSTEAFF TGCGCCAGCAGCTTCGCATGGGGGAGTAGCACTGAAGCTTTCTTT
TRBJ1-1 many TRBV7-2 TRBD1 16 CASSHLIGQGNTEAFF TGTGCCAGCAGCCACTTAATTGGACAGGGAAACACTGAAGCTTTCTTT
TRBJ1-2 few TRBV7-9 TRBD1 15 CASSQQGGRREGYTF TGTGCCAGCAGCCAACAGGGGGGACGGCGTGAGGGCTACACCTTC